The 22 T cell receptor beta chains in this list originate from one sample, sequenced in a study of blood T cell repertoires in COVID-19. Measured with immunoSEQ multiplex PCR; TCRdb has only the in-frame clones, and not every one. Among some 290,000 clones listed, 65% to 90% were seen once. Material for sequencing was peripheral blood. The source of these receptors is a woman aged 55-75 years with active or convalescent COVID-19.

The chain has TRBV19 and TRBJ2-3; no firm D call. Between the trimmed V and J ends, which lost 3 bases and 2 bases, there was a span of 3 bases. The germline V gene encodes CDR1 LNHDA and CDR2 SQIVND (reference sequence). This CDR3 has 12 residues. CDR3 nucleotides: TGTGCCAGTAGTATTAACACAGATACGCAGTATTTT. It codes for CASSINTDTQYF. The whole variable domain, remainder taken from reference TRBV19 and TRBJ2-3, is DGGITQSPKYLFRKEGQNVTLSCEQNLNHDAMYWYRQDPGQGLRLIYYSQIVNDFQKGDIAEGYSVSREKKESFPLTVTSAQKNPTAFYLCASSINTDTQYFGPGTRLTVL.

This sequence joins TRBV13 and TRBJ2-3; tentatively, D is TRBD2 (6 bases). Germline assignment: CDR1 PRHDT and CDR2 FYEKMQ (reference sequence). V was cut by 1 base and J by 1 base, with 6 bases left in between. This CDR3 is 14 amino acids long. The CDR3 loop reads CASSLAGGTDTQYF. The CDR3 coding sequence is TGTGCCAGCAGCTTAGCGGGGGGCACAGATACGCAGTATTTT.

There are a few counts of this clone. This rearrangement joins TRBV4-3 to TRBJ1-2; a weak D match, TRBD1 (5 bases). Trimming removed 4 bases from V and 5 bases from J, with 20 bases in between. The CDR3 spans 16 residues. CDR1 and CDR2 (germline): LGHNA, YSLEER. The DNA of the CDR3 is TGCGCCAGCAGCCCGAACCTTGGCAGGGCAGGGTATGGCTACACCTTC. Translation: CASSPNLGRAGYGYTF.

The genes are TRBV11-2 and TRBJ1-6; D is possibly TRBD1 (6 bases). Trimming removed 5 bases at V and 14 bases at J, with 19 bases between. CDR3 length: 14 amino acids. The V gene's germline CDR1 is SGHAT and CDR2 FQNNGV. The CDR3 region is CASSPAAGQTSLHF. CDR3 coding DNA: TGTGCCAGCAGCCCCGCCGCCGGACAGACATCCCTCCACTTT.

The rearrangement links TRBV4-3 to TRBJ1-6; TRBD1 is a possible D gene (5 bases). CDR1 and CDR2 from the germline V gene are LGHNA and YSLEER. The CDR3 extends over 15 amino acids. V gave up 0 bases and J gave up 6 bases, with 9 bases separating them. CDR3 in DNA: TGCGCCAGCAGCCAAGAAGGCAGGGTTAATTCACCCCTCCACTTT. The encoded protein is CASSQEGRVNSPLHF.

The chain has TRBV7-9 and TRBJ1-1; TRBD1 agrees at 11 bases. There are 16 residues in the CDR3. V dropped 6 bases and J dropped 0; count of bases not matched to a gene: 6. Germline CDR1 reads SEHNR; CDR2 reads FQNEAQ (reference sequence). CDR3 region: CASRGTGGRMNTEAFF. CDR3 DNA sequence: TGTGCCAGCAGGGGGACAGGGGGGAGAATGAACACTGAAGCTTTCTTT.

This clone appeared a few times. The V call is TRBV2, the J call TRBJ1-1, with D perhaps TRBD1 (5 bases). Trimming removed 2 bases from V and 11 bases from J, with 18 bases in between. The germline V gene has CDR1 SNHLY and CDR2 FYNNEI. CDR3 size: 14 residues. The CDR3 coding sequence is TGTGCCAGCAGTGAAAGTAATCGTCGGCAGGGCGCTTTCTTT. It encodes CASSESNRRQGAFF.

This clone was seen a handful of times. The junction departs from the called germline gene at one end, perhaps through a read error. The chain combines TRBV12-3 or TRBV12-4 with TRBJ1-1; maybe TRBD1 (6 bases). The CDR3 totals 12 residues. The chain's CDR3 is CATRRGARDKNF. In DNA form, the CDR3 reads TGTGCCACTAGGCGGGGGGCACGGGACAAGAATTTT.

The chain employs TRBV13 and TRBJ2-7; D is unclear. Trimming removed 0 bases at V and 6 bases at J, with 3 bases between. The germline gives CDR1 PRHDT, CDR2 FYEKMQ (reference sequence). The CDR3 spans 11 residues. The DNA of the CDR3 is TGTGCCAGCAGCTTAGGCTCCGAGCAGTACTTC. It translates to CASSLGSEQYF.

Details on this clone: One end of the junction does not line up with germline, which may come from a read error. The chain employs TRBV5-4 and TRBJ1-1; perhaps TRBD1 as D (6 bases). The CDR3 is 13 residues long. Germline lookup yields CDR1 SGHNT and CDR2 YYREEE (reference sequence). CDR3 in DNA: TGTGCCAGCAGTTTGGCAGGGGATACTGAAGCTTTCTTT. Its protein is CASSLAGDTEAFF.

The genes are TRBV5-1 and TRBJ2-3; TRBD2 agrees at 9 bases. The CDR3 length is 15 residues. Trimming cost V 4 bases and J 4 bases; bases outside gene matches: 7. Per the germline V gene, CDR1 is SGHRS and CDR2 is YFSETQ. CDR3 residues: CASSPGAGGPDTQYF. The CDR3 DNA reads TGCGCCAGCAGCCCCGGGGCGGGGGGGCCAGATACGCAGTATTTT.

The chain carries TRBV5-1 and TRBJ1-4; weak D call: TRBD1 (5 bases). This CDR3 comprises 15 residues. V dropped 4 bases and J dropped 7 bases, with 17 bases sitting between them. The germline V gene encodes CDR1 SGHRS and CDR2 YFSETQ. Here the CDR3 reads CASSLTLGESEKLFF. CDR3 DNA sequence: TGCGCCAGCAGCCTGACATTAGGGGAAAGTGAAAAACTGTTTTTT.

The genes are TRBV6-6 and TRBJ1-5; D gene unclear. The V end lost 8 bases, the J end lost 2 bases, and 16 bases lay between the germline ends. In germline, CDR1 is MNHNY, CDR2 SVGAGI (reference sequence). This CDR3 has 15 amino acids. CDR3 region: CASAVVFRGNQPQHF. The CDR3 bases are TGTGCCAGCGCGGTCGTTTTTCGGGGCAATCAGCCCCAGCATTTT.

The V call is TRBV9, the J call TRBJ1-6; D gene uncertain. Trimming removed 4 bases at V and 7 bases at J, with 6 bases between. The germline gives CDR1 SGDLS, CDR2 YYNGEE. CDR3 length: 12 amino acids. CDR3 amino acids: CASSPSNSPLHF. For the CDR3, the DNA is TGTGCCAGCAGCCCAAGCAATTCACCCCTCCACTTT.

The chain links TRBV7-8 to TRBJ2-3; a possible D gene is TRBD1 (5 bases). Trimming removed 0 bases from V and 3 bases from J, with 13 bases in between. The germline gives CDR1 SGHVS, CDR2 FQNEAQ. The CDR3 extends over 16 amino acids. CDR3: CASSLAEGVRTDTQYF. CDR3 sequence (DNA): TGTGCCAGCAGCTTAGCGGAAGGGGTGAGGACAGATACGCAGTATTTT.

In this sample, this clone turned up a few times. The gene calls are TRBV6-5 and TRBJ2-7; maybe TRBD2 (6 bases). Trimming stripped 2 bases from V and 11 bases from J, with 10 bases between. The CDR3 runs 11 residues. Germline CDR1 MNHEY, CDR2 SVGAGI. The CDR3 nucleotides read TGTGCCAGCAGTTACCTGGGACTCGAGTACTTC. Amino acids: CASSYLGLEYF.

This chain uses TRBV29-1 with TRBJ1-2, with D possibly TRBD1 on 5 matching bases. The germline gives CDR1 SQVTM, CDR2 ANQGSEA. The CDR3 is 13 residues long. V gave up 6 bases and J gave up 6 bases, with 17 bases separating them. As DNA, the CDR3 is TGCAGCGTAAGGGACTCGCTGGGGGATGGCTACACCTTC. Its translation is CSVRDSLGDGYTF.

This chain uses TRBV6-2 or TRBV6-3 with TRBJ2-1; D may be TRBD2 (7 bases). Trimming removed 6 bases at V and 2 bases at J, with 14 bases between. CDR1 and CDR2 from the germline V gene are MNHEY and SVGEGT. The CDR3 runs 15 residues. The CDR3 bases are TGTGCCAGCAGCCGCGGGGGCCCCCCCTACAATGAGCAGTTCTTC. It yields the protein CASSRGGPPYNEQFF.

The chain recombines TRBV21-1 with TRBJ1-5. TRBV21-1 is designated a pseudogene. This CDR3 spans 15 amino acids. CDR3 loop: CASSNAFGGCQPQHF. The CDR3 nucleotides read TGTGCCAGCAGCAACGCCTTCGGGGGGTGTCAGCCCCAGCATTTT.

The chain couples TRBV5-1 to TRBJ1-2; 10 bases map to TRBD1. The V gene end was trimmed by 2 bases and the J gene end by 8 bases; junction bases not matched to a gene: 3. The CDR3 length is 13 residues. The germline V gene has CDR1 SGHRS and CDR2 YFSETQ. The CDR3, as DNA: TGCGCCAGCAGCTTCCCGGGACAGGGGGGCTACACCTTC. This translates into CASSFPGQGGYTF. The full variable domain, its missing parts supplied by reference TRBV5-1 and TRBJ1-2, is KAGVTQTPRYLIKTRGQQVTLSCSPISGHRSVSWYQQTPGQGLQFLFEYFSETQRNKGNFPGRFSGRQFSNSRSEMNVSTLELGDSALYLCASSFPGQGGYTFGSGTRLTVV.

The genes are TRBV19 and TRBJ2-5; 7 bases map to TRBD1. Germline lookup yields CDR1 LNHDA and CDR2 SQIVND (reference sequence). V gave up 5 bases and J gave up 2 bases; unmatched junction bases: 5. The CDR3 is 14 residues long. The CDR3 here is CASSLGTAQETQYF. The DNA for the CDR3 is TGTGCCAGTAGTCTCGGGACAGCACAAGAGACCCAGTACTTC.

The chain joins TRBV7-3 to TRBJ2-7; 7 nucleotides agree with TRBD2. The CDR3 length is 14 residues. Germline CDR1 is SGHTA and CDR2 is FQGTGA. J lost 2 bases, V lost 3 bases, and 4 bases had no gene match. The CDR3 region is CASSLGGVPYEQYF. CDR3 in DNA: TGTGCCAGCAGCTTGGGGGGGGTCCCCTACGAGCAGTACTTC.